This TCR beta chain was retrieved from a study of OX40 agonist ivuxolimab in advanced cancers. Study context: Therapy given before enrollment (anti-PD-1, anti-PD-L1 or anti-CTLA-4) was allowed, and over 35% had some.

Autoimmune disease history or systemic immunosuppression meant exclusion. The CDR3 sequence is 14 residues long. Germline V CDR1 and CDR2: SGHRS, YFSETQ. With 0 bases removed from V and 9 bases from J, the gap between germline ends came to 13 bases. Libraries were prepared by immunoSEQ multiplex PCR; TCRdb keeps only in-frame clonotypes and omits some of them. The sample has 98,000 or so clones; roughly 90% are singletons. The V call is TRBV5-1, the J call TRBJ2-1, with D possibly TRBD2 on 7 matching bases. Sequencing was performed on CD4+ or CD8+ T cells sorted from blood, taken in a trial of the OX40 agonist ivuxolimab. The sequence was collected from an adult with an advanced solid tumor such as melanoma, head and neck, liver or kidney cancer. The CDR3 spells CASSLAGGLGEQFF. CDR3 bases: TGCGCCAGCAGCTTGGCCGGGGGGCTCGGTGAGCAGTTCTTC. Complete variable domain (other parts from reference TRBV5-1 and TRBJ2-1): KAGVTQTPRYLIKTRGQQVTLSCSPISGHRSVSWYQQTPGQGLQFLFEYFSETQRNKGNFPGRFSGRQFSNSRSEMNVSTLELGDSALYLCASSLAGGLGEQFFGPGTRLTVL.